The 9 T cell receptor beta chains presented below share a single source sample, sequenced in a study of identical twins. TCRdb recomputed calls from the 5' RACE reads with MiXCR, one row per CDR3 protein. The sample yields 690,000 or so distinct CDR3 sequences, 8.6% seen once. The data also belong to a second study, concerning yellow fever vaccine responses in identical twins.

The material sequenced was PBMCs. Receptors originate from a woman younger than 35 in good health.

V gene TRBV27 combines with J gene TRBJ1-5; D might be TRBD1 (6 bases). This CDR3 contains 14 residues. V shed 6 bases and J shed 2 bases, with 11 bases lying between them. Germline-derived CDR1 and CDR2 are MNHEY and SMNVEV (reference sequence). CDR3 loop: CASRTRQGNQPQHF. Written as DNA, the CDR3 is TGTGCCAGCAGGACGAGACAGGGCAATCAGCCCCAGCATTTT.

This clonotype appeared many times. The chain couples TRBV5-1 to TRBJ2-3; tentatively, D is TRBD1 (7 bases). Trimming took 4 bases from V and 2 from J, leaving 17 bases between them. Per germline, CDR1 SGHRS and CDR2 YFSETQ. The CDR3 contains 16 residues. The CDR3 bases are TGCGCCAGCAGCAAGACGGCGGGGACAGACACAGATACGCAGTATTTT. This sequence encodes CASSKTAGTDTDTQYF.

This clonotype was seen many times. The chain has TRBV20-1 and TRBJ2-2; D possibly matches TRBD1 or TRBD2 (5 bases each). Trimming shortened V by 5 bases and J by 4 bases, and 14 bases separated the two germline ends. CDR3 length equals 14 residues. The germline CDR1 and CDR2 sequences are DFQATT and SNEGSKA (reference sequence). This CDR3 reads CSASRQGRTGELFF. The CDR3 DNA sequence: TGCAGTGCTTCCCGTCAGGGACGCACCGGGGAGCTGTTTTTT.

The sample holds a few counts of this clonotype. Here the CDR3 reads CASSQEGSGGGEKLFF. The DNA of the CDR3 is TGCGCCAGCAGCCAAGAAGGGTCCGGGGGGGGCGAAAAACTGTTTTTT. This sequence joins TRBV4-1 and TRBJ1-4; TRBD1 is a possible D gene (6 bases). The CDR3 contains 16 residues. Trimming took 0 bases from V and 8 from J, leaving 16 bases between them. The germline gives CDR1 MGHRA, CDR2 YSYEKL.

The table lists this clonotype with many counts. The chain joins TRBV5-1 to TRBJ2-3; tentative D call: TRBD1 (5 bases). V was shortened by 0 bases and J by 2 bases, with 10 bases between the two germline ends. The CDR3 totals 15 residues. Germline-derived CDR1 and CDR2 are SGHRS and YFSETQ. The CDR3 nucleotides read TGCGCCAGCAGCTTGGAGCAGGGCAACACAGATACGCAGTATTTT. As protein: CASSLEQGNTDTQYF.

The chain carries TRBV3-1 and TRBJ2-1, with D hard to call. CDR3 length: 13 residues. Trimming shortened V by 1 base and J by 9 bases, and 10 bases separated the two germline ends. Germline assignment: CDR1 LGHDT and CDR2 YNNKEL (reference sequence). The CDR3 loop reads CASSQAALGEQFF. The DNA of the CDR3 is TGTGCCAGCAGCCAAGCGGCCCTTGGTGAGCAGTTCTTC.

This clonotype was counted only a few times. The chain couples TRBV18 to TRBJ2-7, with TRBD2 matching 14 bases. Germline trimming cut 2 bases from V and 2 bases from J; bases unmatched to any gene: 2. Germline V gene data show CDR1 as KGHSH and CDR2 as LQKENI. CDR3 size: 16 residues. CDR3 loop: CASSPGTSGGTYEQYF. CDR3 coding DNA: TGTGCCAGCTCACCAGGGACTAGCGGGGGAACCTACGAGCAGTACTTC.

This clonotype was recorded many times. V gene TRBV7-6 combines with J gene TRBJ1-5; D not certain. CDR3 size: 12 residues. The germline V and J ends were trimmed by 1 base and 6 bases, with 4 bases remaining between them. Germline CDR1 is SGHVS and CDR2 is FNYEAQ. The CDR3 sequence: CASSLVGQPQHF. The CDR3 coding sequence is TGTGCCAGCAGCTTAGTAGGTCAGCCCCAGCATTTT.

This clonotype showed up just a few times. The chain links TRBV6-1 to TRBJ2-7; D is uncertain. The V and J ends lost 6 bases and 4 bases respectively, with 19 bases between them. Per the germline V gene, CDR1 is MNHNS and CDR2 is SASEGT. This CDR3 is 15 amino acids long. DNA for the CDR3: TGTGCCAGCAGCCCCGGGCGGCAGACTGGTTACGAGCAGTACTTC. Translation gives CASSPGRQTGYEQYF.